A selection of T cell receptor beta chains follows, all from one sample in a study of blood T cell repertoires in COVID-19. Generated by immunoSEQ multiplex PCR, the TCRdb table keeps only in-frame clones and is missing some. Here the sample spans approximately 250,000 clones, roughly 85% being singletons. The sequenced sample consisted of peripheral blood. These receptors all come from a man aged 35 to 55 with acute or convalescent COVID-19. CDR3s include the opening cysteine and the closing phenylalanine or tryptophan. Fields, in order: D gene, V gene, J gene, clone size, CDR3 length, CDR3 protein, CDR3 DNA. The D gene is left open where the match is weak. Clone size appears in some rows only: once, few, many, or a class for an expanded clone.

TRBD1	TRBV3-1/TRBV3-2	TRBJ1-1	NA	13	CASSLIRGSEAFF	TGTGCCAGCAGCCTAATCAGGGGGTCTGAAGCTTTCTTT
TRBD1	TRBV2	TRBJ1-5	once	16	CASRSGTGLSNQPQHF	TGTGCCAGCCGTTCCGGGACAGGCCTGAGCAATCAGCCCCAGCATTTT
TRBD2	TRBV7-3	TRBJ2-5	NA	16	CASSLGTSKVQETQYF	TGTGCCAGCAGCTTAGGGACTAGCAAGGTCCAAGAGACCCAGTACTTC
NA	TRBV5-6	TRBJ2-3	NA	15	CASSTGGVGTDTQYF	TGTGCCAGCAGCACAGGGGGGGTCGGCACAGATACGCAGTATTTT
NA	TRBV29-1	TRBJ1-1	NA	13	CSVSGILNTEAFF	TGCAGCGTTTCAGGGATACTGAACACTGAAGCTTTCTTT
NA	TRBV4-1	TRBJ1-2	NA	16	CASSQVVGPSQGGYTF	TGCGCCAGCAGCCAAGTAGTTGGCCCAAGCCAGGGAGGCTACACCTTC
TRBD1	TRBV11-3	TRBJ2-7	once	13	CASSLDRDYEQYF	TGTGCCAGCAGCCTAGACAGGGATTACGAGCAGTACTTC
TRBD1	TRBV30	TRBJ1-3	NA	15	CAWNTGTGVGNTIYF	TGTGCCTGGAATACCGGGACAGGGGTTGGAAACACCATATATTTT
NA	TRBV4-3	TRBJ1-2	NA	15	CASSQVPGSLPSYTF	TGCGCCAGCAGCCAAGTACCAGGCAGTCTTCCCAGCTACACCTTC
TRBD2	TRBV28	TRBJ2-1	NA	15	CASSSQRGSYNEQFF	TGTGCCAGCAGTTCCCAGCGGGGCTCTTACAATGAGCAGTTCTTC
NA	TRBV28	TRBJ1-5	NA	15	CASSFLGAGNQPQHF	TGTGCCAGCAGTTTTTTGGGGGCGGGCAATCAGCCCCAGCATTTT
NA	TRBV7-2	TRBJ2-7	NA	13	CASSLFEGGEQYF	TGTGCCAGCAGCTTATTTGAAGGAGGCGAGCAGTACTTC
TRBD2	TRBV4-1	TRBJ2-1	NA	16	CASSHVAGTTQNEQFF	TGCGCCAGCAGCCACGTAGCGGGGACCACTCAAAATGAGCAGTTCTTC
TRBD1	TRBV3-1/TRBV3-2	TRBJ1-6	NA	14	CASSHLDRSSPLHF	TGTGCCAGCAGCCATTTGGACAGGTCGTCACCCCTCCACTTT
NA	TRBV7-8	TRBJ1-2	NA	14	CASSTDMPPYGYTF	TGTGCCAGCAGCACAGACATGCCTCCCTATGGCTACACCTTC
NA	TRBV5-1	TRBJ1-1	NA	16	CASSLDRDTRNTEAFF	TGCGCCAGCAGCTTGGACAGAGATACTAGGAACACTGAAGCTTTCTTT
TRBD1	TRBV11-1	TRBJ1-6	NA	15	CASSRYRGPNSPLHF	TGTGCCAGCAGCCGCTACAGGGGGCCGAACTCACCCCTCCACTTT
TRBD1	TRBV18	TRBJ1-1	NA	15	CASSPPTGTNTEAFF	TGTGCCAGCTCACCACCGACAGGGACGAACACTGAAGCTTTCTTT
NA	TRBV2	TRBJ1-1	NA	14	CASRYRGGGTEAFF	TGTGCCAGCAGATATCGGGGTGGTGGCACTGAAGCTTTCTTT
TRBD1	TRBV15	TRBJ2-5	NA	16	CATSRVETGGVETQYF	TGTGCCACCAGCAGAGTAGAGACAGGGGGCGTAGAGACCCAGTACTTC
TRBD1	TRBV4-2	TRBJ2-5	NA	16	CASSRTDGQGLETQYF	TGTGCCAGCAGCCGAACCGACGGACAGGGTTTGGAGACCCAGTACTTC
TRBD2	TRBV13	TRBJ2-1	NA	15	CASSSAGLALNEQFF	TGTGCCAGCAGCTCCGCCGGACTAGCGCTCAATGAGCAGTTCTTC
TRBD1	TRBV5-4	TRBJ2-3	NA	14	CASSLQGAEDTQYF	TGTGCCAGCAGCTTGCAGGGGGCGGAAGATACGCAGTATTTT
NA	TRBV18	TRBJ1-5	once	15	CASSPREDRQQPQHF	TGTGCCAGCTCACCACGAGAGGACAGACAGCAGCCCCAGCATTTT
TRBD1	TRBV11-1	TRBJ1-1	NA	14	CASSSGQGATEAFF	TGTGCCAGCAGCTCGGGACAGGGGGCAACTGAAGCTTTCTTT
NA	TRBV19	TRBJ1-1	NA	14	CASSISIVNTEAFF	TGTGCCAGTAGTATTTCAATAGTGAACACTGAAGCTTTCTTT
TRBD1	TRBV9	TRBJ1-2	NA	14	CASSAQGGRYGYTF	TGTGCCAGCAGCGCCCAGGGGGGACGTTATGGCTACACCTTC
NA	TRBV10-3	TRBJ1-6	NA	13	CAISGDGNSPLHF	TGTGCCATCAGTGGAGATGGTAATTCACCCCTCCACTTT
NA	TRBV29-1	TRBJ1-1	NA	10	CSVEGGGAFF	TGCAGCGTTGAAGGAGGGGGAGCTTTCTTT
TRBD1	TRBV11-2	TRBJ1-5	NA	16	CASSSRQGAGNQPQHF	TGTGCCAGCAGCTCCAGACAGGGGGCTGGCAATCAGCCCCAGCATTTT
TRBD2	TRBV9	TRBJ2-5	NA	17	CASSVGPSGGVLETQYF	TGTGCCAGCAGCGTAGGGCCCAGCGGGGGGGTCCTAGAGACCCAGTACTTC
NA	TRBV6-5	TRBJ1-4	NA	13	CASSPQSGEKLFF	TGTGCCAGCAGTCCCCAATCGGGGGAAAAACTGTTTTTT
TRBD1	TRBV5-6	TRBJ1-2	NA	14	CASSADRRNYGYTF	TGTGCCAGCAGCGCGGACAGGCGTAACTATGGCTACACCTTC
TRBD1	TRBV28	TRBJ2-5	NA	13	CASRGTGRETQYF	TGTGCCAGCAGGGGGACAGGCAGGGAGACCCAGTACTTC
TRBD1	TRBV30	TRBJ1-6	NA	14	CAWRAGTENSPLHF	TGTGCCTGGAGGGCCGGGACAGAGAATTCACCCCTCCACTTT
TRBD1	TRBV5-1	TRBJ1-1	once	14	CASSPPTGKAEAFF	TGCGCCAGCAGCCCCCCGACAGGGAAAGCTGAAGCTTTCTTT
TRBD2	TRBV6-6	TRBJ2-7	NA	15	CASSKAGGILYEQYF	TGTGCCAGCAGTAAAGCGGGGGGGATCTTATACGAGCAGTACTTC
NA	TRBV28	TRBJ2-5	NA	15	CASSLDRGTGAAQYF	TGTGCCAGCAGTTTAGATCGGGGGACGGGTGCGGCCCAGTACTTC
TRBD1	TRBV2	TRBJ2-7	once	14	CASSVRDRVSEQYF	TGTGCCAGCAGTGTGCGGGACAGGGTGAGCGAGCAGTACTTC
NA	TRBV5-5	TRBJ1-2	once	13	CASSPGGNYGYTF	TGTGCCAGCAGCCCAGGTGGGAACTATGGCTACACCTTC
TRBD1	TRBV9	TRBJ1-6	NA	15	CASSARTGENSPLHF	TGTGCCAGCAGCGCAAGGACAGGGGAAAATTCACCCCTCCACTTT
TRBD1	TRBV30	TRBJ1-2	NA	14	CASVPGQKSYGYTF	TGTGCCAGCGTTCCGGGACAGAAGTCCTATGGCTACACCTTC
TRBD2	TRBV6-2/TRBV6-3	TRBJ2-1	NA	16	CASSYRGRGGRNEQFF	TGTGCCAGCAGTTACCGCGGGCGGGGGGGCCGAAATGAGCAGTTCTTC
NA	TRBV5-1	TRBJ1-5	NA	16	CASSLDGTLSNQPQHF	TGCGCCAGCAGCTTGGACGGGACACTCAGCAATCAGCCCCAGCATTTT
NA	TRBV9	TRBJ2-5	NA	12	CASSAEGETQYF	TGTGCCAGCAGCGCGGAGGGGGAGACCCAGTACTTC
NA	TRBV11-2	TRBJ2-1	NA	17	CASSLPTDTGAYNEQFF	TGTGCCAGCAGCTTACCCACCGACACAGGAGCCTACAATGAGCAGTTCTTC
NA	TRBV18	TRBJ1-2	NA	14	CASSGPTGLMDVTF	TGTGCCAGCTCAGGACCGACAGGACTTATGGACGTCACCTTC
TRBD1	TRBV30	TRBJ1-1	NA	12	CAWKDRGTEAFF	TGTGCCTGGAAGGACAGGGGCACTGAAGCTTTCTTT
NA	TRBV7-3	TRBJ2-7	NA	13	CASSLGLSYEQYF	TGTGCCAGCAGCTTAGGACTCTCCTACGAGCAGTACTTC
NA	TRBV7-8	TRBJ2-2	NA	17	CASSLAISSGYTGELFF	TGTGCCAGCAGCTTAGCGATTTCCAGCGGATACACCGGGGAGCTGTTTTTT
NA	TRBV2	TRBJ1-4	NA	15	CASRPTGSTNEKLFF	TGTGCCAGCAGACCGACAGGTTCAACTAATGAAAAACTGTTTTTT
NA	TRBV18	TRBJ1-5	NA	13	CASSPGEDQPQHF	TGTGCCAGCTCACCAGGAGAGGATCAGCCCCAGCATTTT
TRBD2	TRBV3-1/TRBV3-2	TRBJ2-1	NA	13	CASSQSGGNEQFF	TGTGCCAGCAGCCAATCGGGGGGGAATGAGCAGTTCTTC
TRBD2	TRBV3-1/TRBV3-2	TRBJ2-1	NA	16	CASSSRLAASYNEQFF	TGTGCCAGCAGCTCGAGACTAGCGGCCTCCTACAATGAGCAGTTCTTC
NA	TRBV5-4	TRBJ1-1	NA	13	CASSKDSNTEAFF	TGTGCCAGCAGCAAGGACAGTAACACTGAAGCTTTCTTT